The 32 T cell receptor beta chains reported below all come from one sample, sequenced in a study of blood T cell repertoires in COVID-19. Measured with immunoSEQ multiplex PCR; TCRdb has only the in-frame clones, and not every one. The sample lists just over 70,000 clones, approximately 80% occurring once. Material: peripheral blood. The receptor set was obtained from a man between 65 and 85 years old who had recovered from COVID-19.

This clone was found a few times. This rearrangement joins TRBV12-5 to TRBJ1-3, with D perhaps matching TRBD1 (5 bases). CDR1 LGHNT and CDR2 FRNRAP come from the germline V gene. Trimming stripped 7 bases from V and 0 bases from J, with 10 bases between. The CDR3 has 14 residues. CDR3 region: CASVQGFSGNTIYF. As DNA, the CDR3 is TGTGCTAGTGTTCAGGGATTCTCTGGAAACACCATATATTTT.

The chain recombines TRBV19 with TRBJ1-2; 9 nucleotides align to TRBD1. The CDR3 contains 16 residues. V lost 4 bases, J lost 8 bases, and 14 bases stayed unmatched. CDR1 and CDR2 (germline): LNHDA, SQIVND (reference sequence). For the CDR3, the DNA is TGTGCCAGTAGTACCCAATTGACAGGGGGTCACGGGGGCTACACCTTC. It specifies CASSTQLTGGHGGYTF. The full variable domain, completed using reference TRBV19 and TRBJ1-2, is DGGITQSPKYLFRKEGQNVTLSCEQNLNHDAMYWYRQDPGQGLRLIYYSQIVNDFQKGDIAEGYSVSREKKESFPLTVTSAQKNPTAFYLCASSTQLTGGHGGYTFGSGTRLTVV.

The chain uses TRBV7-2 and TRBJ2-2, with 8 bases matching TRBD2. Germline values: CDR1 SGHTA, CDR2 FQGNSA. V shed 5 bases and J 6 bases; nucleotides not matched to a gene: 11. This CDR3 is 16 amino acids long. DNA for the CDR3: TGTGCCAGCAGCCCGGCCCGGACTAGCCTCTCCGGGGAGCTGTTTTTT. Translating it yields CASSPARTSLSGELFF.

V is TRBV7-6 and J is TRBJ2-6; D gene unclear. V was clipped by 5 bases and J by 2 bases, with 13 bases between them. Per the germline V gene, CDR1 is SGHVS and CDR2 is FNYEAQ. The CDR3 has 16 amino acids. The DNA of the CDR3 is TGTGCCAGCAGCCCGCGCGGTCGGGCTGGGGCCAACGTCCTGACTTTC. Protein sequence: CASSPRGRAGANVLTF.

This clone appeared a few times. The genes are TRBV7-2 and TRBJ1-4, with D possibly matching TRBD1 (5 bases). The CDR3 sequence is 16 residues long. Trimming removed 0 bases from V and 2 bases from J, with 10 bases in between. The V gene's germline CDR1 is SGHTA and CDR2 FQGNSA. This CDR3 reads CASSLAGGYTNEKLFF. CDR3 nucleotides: TGTGCCAGCAGCTTAGCCGGGGGGTATACTAATGAAAAACTGTTTTTT.

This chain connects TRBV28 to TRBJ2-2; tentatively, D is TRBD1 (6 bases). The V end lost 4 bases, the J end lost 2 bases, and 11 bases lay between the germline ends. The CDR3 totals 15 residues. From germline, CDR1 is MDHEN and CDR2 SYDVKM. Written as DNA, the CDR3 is TGTGCCAGCAGTTCATGGACAGTCAACACCGGGGAGCTGTTTTTT. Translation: CASSSWTVNTGELFF.

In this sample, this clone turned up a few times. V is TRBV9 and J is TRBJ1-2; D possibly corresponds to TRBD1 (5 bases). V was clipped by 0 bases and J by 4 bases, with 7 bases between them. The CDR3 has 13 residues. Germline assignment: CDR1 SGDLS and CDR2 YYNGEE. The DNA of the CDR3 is TGTGCCAGCAGCGTAGGACAGCGCTATGGCTACACCTTC. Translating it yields CASSVGQRYGYTF.

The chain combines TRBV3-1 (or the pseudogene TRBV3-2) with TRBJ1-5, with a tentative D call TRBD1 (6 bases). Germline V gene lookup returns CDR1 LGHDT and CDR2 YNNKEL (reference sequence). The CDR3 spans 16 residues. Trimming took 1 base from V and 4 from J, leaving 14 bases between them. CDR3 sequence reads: CASSQGGGHLNQPQHF. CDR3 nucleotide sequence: TGTGCCAGCAGCCAAGGAGGGGGACACCTTAATCAGCCCCAGCATTTT.

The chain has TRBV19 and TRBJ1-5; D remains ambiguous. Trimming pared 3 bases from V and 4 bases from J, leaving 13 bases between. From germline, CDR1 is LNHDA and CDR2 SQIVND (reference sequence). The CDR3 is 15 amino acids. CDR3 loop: CASSIGQVWNQPQHF. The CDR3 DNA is TGTGCCAGTAGTATTGGGCAGGTTTGGAATCAGCCCCAGCATTTT.

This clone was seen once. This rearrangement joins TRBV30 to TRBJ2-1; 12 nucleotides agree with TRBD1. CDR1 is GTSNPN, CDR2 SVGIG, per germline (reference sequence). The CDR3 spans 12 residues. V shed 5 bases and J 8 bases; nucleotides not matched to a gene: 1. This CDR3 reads CAWGTGGDEQFF. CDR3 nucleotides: TGTGCCTGGGGGACAGGGGGCGATGAGCAGTTCTTC.

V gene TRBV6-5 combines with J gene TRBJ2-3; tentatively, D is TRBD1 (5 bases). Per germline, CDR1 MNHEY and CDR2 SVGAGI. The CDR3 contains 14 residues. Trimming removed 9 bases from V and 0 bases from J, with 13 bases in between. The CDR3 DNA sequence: TGTGCCAGTCGGACACTAACTAGCACAGATACGCAGTATTTT. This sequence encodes CASRTLTSTDTQYF.

This CDR3 is CASSFGGAGNQPQHF. Here the CDR3 DNA reads TGTGCCAGCTCCTTCGGCGGGGCAGGCAATCAGCCCCAGCATTTT. The chain joins TRBV28 to TRBJ1-5, with D perhaps matching TRBD1 (5 bases). CDR3 length equals 15 residues. With 8 bases removed from V and 2 bases from J, the gap between germline ends came to 16 bases. Germline V lookup: CDR1 MDHEN, CDR2 SYDVKM.

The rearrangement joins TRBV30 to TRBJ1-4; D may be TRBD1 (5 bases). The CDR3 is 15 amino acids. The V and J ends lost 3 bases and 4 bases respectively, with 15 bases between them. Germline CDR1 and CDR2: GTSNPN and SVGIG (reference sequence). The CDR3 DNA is TGTGCCTGGAGCCCTCGTGCGGGGGGTAATGAAAAACTGTTTTTT. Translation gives CAWSPRAGGNEKLFF.

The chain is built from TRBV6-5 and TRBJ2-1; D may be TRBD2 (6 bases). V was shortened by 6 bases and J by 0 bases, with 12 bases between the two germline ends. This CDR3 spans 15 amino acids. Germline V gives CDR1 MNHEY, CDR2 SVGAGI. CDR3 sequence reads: CASSPRGTSYNEQFF. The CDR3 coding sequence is TGTGCCAGCAGCCCCCGGGGGACCTCCTACAATGAGCAGTTCTTC.

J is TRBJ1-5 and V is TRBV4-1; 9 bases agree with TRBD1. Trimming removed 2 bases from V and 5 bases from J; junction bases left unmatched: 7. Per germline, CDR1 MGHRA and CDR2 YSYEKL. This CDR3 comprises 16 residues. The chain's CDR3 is CASSQLPGQGYQPQHF. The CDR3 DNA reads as TGCGCCAGCAGCCAACTGCCGGGACAGGGCTATCAGCCCCAGCATTTT.

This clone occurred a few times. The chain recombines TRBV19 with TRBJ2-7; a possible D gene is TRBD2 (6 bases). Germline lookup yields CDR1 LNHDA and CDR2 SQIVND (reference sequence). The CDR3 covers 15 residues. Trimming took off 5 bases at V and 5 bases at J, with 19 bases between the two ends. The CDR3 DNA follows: TGTGCCAGTAGTCCCTCCACCCGGGGGTTCGACGAGCAGTACTTC. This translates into CASSPSTRGFDEQYF.

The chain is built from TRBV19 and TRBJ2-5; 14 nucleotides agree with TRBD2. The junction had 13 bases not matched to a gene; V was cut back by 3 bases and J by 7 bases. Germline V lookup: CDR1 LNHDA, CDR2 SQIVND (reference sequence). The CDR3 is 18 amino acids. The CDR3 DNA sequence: TGTGCCAGTAGTATGGCACGACTAGCGGGGGGGCCTTTTGGGACCCAGTACTTC. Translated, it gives CASSMARLAGGPFGTQYF.

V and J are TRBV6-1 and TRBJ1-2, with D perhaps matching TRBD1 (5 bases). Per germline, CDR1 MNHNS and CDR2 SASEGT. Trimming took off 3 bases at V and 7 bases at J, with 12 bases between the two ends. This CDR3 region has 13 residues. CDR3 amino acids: CASSEGPGGGYTF. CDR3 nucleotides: TGTGCCAGCAGTGAGGGCCCGGGGGGTGGCTACACCTTC.

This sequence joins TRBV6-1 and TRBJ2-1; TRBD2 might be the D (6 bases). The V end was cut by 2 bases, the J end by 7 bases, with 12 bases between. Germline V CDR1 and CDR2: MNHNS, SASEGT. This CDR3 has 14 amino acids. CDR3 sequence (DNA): TGTGCCAGCAGTGAAAGGTGGGAGGCGAATGAGCAGTTCTTC. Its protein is CASSERWEANEQFF.

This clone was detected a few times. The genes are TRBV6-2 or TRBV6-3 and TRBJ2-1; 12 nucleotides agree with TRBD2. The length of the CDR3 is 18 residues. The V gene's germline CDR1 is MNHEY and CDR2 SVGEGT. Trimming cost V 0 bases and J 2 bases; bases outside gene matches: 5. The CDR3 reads CASSYSVTSGRPYNEQFF. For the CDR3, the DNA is TGTGCCAGCAGTTACTCCGTGACTAGCGGGAGACCCTACAATGAGCAGTTCTTC.

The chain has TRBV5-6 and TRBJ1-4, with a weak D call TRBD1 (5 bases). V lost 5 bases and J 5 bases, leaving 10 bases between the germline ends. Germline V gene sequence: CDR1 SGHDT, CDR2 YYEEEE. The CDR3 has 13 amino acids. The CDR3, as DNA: TGTGCCAGCAGATTTAGACAGAATGAAAAACTGTTTTTT. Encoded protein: CASRFRQNEKLFF.

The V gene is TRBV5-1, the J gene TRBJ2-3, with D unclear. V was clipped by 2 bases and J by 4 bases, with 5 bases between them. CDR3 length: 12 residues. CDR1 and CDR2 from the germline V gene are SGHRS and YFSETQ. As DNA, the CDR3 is TGCGCCAGCAGCTTCGTAGCAGATACGCAGTATTTT. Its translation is CASSFVADTQYF.

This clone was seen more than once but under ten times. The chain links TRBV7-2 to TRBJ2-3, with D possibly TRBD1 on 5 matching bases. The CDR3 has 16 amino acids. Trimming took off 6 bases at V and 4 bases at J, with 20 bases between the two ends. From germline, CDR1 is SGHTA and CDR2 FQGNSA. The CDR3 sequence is CASSYQGVSLSDTQYF. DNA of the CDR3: TGTGCCAGCAGTTATCAGGGTGTCAGCCTCTCAGATACGCAGTATTTT.

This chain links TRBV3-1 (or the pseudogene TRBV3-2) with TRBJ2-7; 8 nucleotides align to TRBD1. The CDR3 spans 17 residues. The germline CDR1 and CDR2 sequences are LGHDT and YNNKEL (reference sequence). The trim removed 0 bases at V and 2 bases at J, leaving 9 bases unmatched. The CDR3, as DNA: TGTGCCAGCAGCCAAGATATTCCGGGACAGGTACCCTACGAGCAGTACTTC. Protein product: CASSQDIPGQVPYEQYF.

The CDR3 region is CASSPGGLAGGFGELFF. The CDR3 bases are TGTGCCAGCAGCCCAGGGGGACTAGCGGGAGGATTTGGGGAGCTGTTTTTT. The genes are TRBV7-2 and TRBJ2-2, with 15 nucleotides matching TRBD2. This CDR3 is 17 amino acids long. CDR1 SGHTA and CDR2 FQGNSA come from the germline V gene. V lost 5 bases, J lost 8 bases, and 9 bases stayed unmatched.

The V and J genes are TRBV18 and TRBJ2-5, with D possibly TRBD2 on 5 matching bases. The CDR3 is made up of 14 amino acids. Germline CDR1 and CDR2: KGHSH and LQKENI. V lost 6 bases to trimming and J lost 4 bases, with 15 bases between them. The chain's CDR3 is CASSPTSSVETQYF. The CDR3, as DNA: TGTGCCAGCTCTCCTACTAGTTCCGTAGAGACCCAGTACTTC.

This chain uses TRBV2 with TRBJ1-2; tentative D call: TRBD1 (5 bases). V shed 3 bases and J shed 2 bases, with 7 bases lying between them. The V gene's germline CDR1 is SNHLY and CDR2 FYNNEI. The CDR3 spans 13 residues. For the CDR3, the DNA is TGTGCCAGCAGTGAGGGGGGAAACTATGGCTACACCTTC. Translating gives CASSEGGNYGYTF.

DNA for the CDR3: TGTGCCTGGAGTGTGACCCGAGGAAGCCCAAAAGCTTTCTTT. Encoded protein: CAWSVTRGSPKAFF. V usage is TRBV30 and J usage is TRBJ1-1; D not certain. Germline V gene sequence: CDR1 GTSNPN, CDR2 SVGIG (reference sequence). The CDR3 is 14 residues long. V was pared by 0 bases and J by 9 bases, with 17 bases between.

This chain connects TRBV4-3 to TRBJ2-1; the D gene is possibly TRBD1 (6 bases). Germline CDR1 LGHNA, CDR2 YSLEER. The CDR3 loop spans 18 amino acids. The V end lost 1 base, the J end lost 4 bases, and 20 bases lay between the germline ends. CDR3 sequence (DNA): TGCGCCAGCAGCCAAGTACCCACAGGGAATGTCGGTTACAATGAGCAGTTCTTC. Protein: CASSQVPTGNVGYNEQFF.

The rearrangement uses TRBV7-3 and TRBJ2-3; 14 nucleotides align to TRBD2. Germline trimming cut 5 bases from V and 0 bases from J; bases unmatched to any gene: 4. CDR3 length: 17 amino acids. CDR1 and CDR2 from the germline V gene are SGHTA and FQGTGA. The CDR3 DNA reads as TGTGCCAGCAGCCTGGGACTAGCGGGGGCTAGCACAGATACGCAGTATTTT. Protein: CASSLGLAGASTDTQYF.

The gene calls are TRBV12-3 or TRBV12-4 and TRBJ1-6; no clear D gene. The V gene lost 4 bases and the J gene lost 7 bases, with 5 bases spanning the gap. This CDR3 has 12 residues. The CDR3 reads CASSWENSPLHF. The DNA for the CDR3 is TGTGCCAGCAGTTGGGAGAATTCACCCCTCCACTTT.

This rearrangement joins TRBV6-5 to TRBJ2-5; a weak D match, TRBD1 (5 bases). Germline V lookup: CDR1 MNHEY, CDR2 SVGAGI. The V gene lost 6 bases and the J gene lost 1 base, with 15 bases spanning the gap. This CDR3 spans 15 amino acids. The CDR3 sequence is CASRQGQVFQETQYF. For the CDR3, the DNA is TGTGCCAGCAGGCAGGGTCAGGTCTTCCAAGAGACCCAGTACTTC.